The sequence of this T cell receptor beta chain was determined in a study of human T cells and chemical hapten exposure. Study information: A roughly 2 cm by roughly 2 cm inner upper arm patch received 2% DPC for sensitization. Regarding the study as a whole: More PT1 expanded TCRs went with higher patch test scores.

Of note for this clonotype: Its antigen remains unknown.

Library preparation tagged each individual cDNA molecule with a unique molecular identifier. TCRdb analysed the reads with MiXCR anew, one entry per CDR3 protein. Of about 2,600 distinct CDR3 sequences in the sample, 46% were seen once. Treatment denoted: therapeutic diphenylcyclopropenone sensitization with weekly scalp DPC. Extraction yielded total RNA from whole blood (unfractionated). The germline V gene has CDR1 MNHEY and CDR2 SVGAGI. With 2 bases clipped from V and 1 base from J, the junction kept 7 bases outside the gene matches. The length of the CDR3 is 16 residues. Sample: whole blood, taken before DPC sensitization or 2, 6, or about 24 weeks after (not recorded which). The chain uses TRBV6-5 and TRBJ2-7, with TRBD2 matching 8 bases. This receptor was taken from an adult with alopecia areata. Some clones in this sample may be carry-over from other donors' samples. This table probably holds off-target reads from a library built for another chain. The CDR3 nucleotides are TGTGCCAGCAGTTACGGGTCGCGGGGGGCGTCCTACGAGCAGTACTTC. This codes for CASSYGSRGASYEQYF.